One and the same sample provided the 15 T cell receptor delta chains below, sequenced in a study of Vδ1+ human thymocytes. The antigens for these receptors are not known. RNA was extracted from the cells and then reverse transcribed. Pooled V-gene forward primers with one constant-region reverse primer generated the CDR3 amplicons by multiplex PCR. TCRdb re-called clones from the multiplex PCR reads via CATT. Of approximately 58,000 delta-chain clones listed, roughly 15% are singletons. Broader study findings: Thymic TRG and TRD repertoires appeared highly polyclonal, with Gaussian CDR3 length distributions.

Sequenced: Vdelta1+ gamma-delta thymocytes from the thymus. Subset specified: FACS-sorted CD3+ TCRalphabeta- TCRVdelta1+ TCRVdelta2- thymocytes. These receptors originate from a girl in the first two years of life who had congenital heart surgery.

This clone was found a few times. The V call is TRDV1, the J call TRDJ1; 10 positions agree with TRDD3. Germline assignment: CDR1 TSWWSYY and CDR2 QGS. The trim removed 0 bases at V and 2 bases at J, leaving 12 bases unmatched. This CDR3 is 19 amino acids long. The CDR3 DNA reads TGTGCTCTTGGGGAACTAAGTACTCGCCTACTGGGGGATACCGATAAACTCATCTTT. Protein: CALGELSTRLLGDTDKLIF.

This clone turned up a few times. J is TRDJ1 and V is TRDV1; TRDD3 is a possible D gene (9 bases). Germline values: CDR1 TSWWSYY, CDR2 QGS. Trimming shortened V by 9 bases and J by 0 bases, and 44 bases separated the two germline ends. The CDR3 consists of 24 residues. For the CDR3, the DNA is TGTGCTCTCGTCGGCTTCCTACGGGGATACGTAGTAGTACAGCCAACTAGGTACACCGATAAACTCATCTTT. It specifies CALVGFLRGYVVVQPTRYTDKLIF.

This clone was seen a few times. One end of the junction varies from germline; a read error may be responsible. Distinct nucleotide sequences in the sample also encode this CDR3. The chain uses TRDV2 and TRDJ1; TRDD3 agrees at 13 bases. Germline CDR1 reads GEAIGNYY; CDR2 reads EKD. The CDR3 consists of 19 residues. CDR3 sequence (DNA): TGTGCCTGTGACACTTGGAACAGTTACTGGGGGATACGTGCCGATAAACTCATCTTC. It yields the protein CACDTWNSYWGIRADKLIF.

The chain links TRDV1 to TRDJ1, with 11 bases matching TRDD3. V lost 2 bases and J lost 2; bases outside the gene matches: 19. The CDR3 runs 21 residues. Per the germline V gene, CDR1 is TSWWSYY and CDR2 is QGS. This CDR3 reads CALGEISYTQLGDKVTDKLIF. DNA of the CDR3: TGTGCTCTTGGGGAAATTTCCTATACCCAACTGGGGGATAAAGTAACCGATAAACTCATCTTT.

This clone has only a few counts. This chain uses TRDV1 with TRDJ1, with 8 bases lining up with TRDD3. The CDR3 runs to 18 residues. With 1 base clipped from V and 2 bases from J, the junction kept 12 bases outside the gene matches. Germline assignment: CDR1 TSWWSYY and CDR2 QGS. The CDR3 spells CALGEPLGGRISTDKLIF. In DNA, the CDR3 is TGTGCTCTTGGGGAACCACTGGGGGGACGCATCTCTACCGATAAACTCATCTTT.

Only a few counts were recorded for this clone. The chain carries TRDV2 and TRDJ1; D possibly corresponds to TRDD2 (5 bases). Per germline, CDR1 GEAIGNYY and CDR2 EKD. This CDR3 is built from 15 residues. Trimming shortened V by 4 bases and J by 0 bases, and 14 bases separated the two germline ends. The CDR3 DNA is TGTGCCTGTGAATCTCCCTACCCCTACACCGATAAACTCATCTTT. Translation gives CACESPYPYTDKLIF.

The chain links TRDV1 to TRDJ1; 8 bases agree with TRDD3. The CDR3 consists of 20 residues. V was pared by 4 bases and J by 1 base, with 20 bases of the junction left unmatched. CDR1 is TSWWSYY and CDR2 is QGS in the germline V gene. The CDR3 nucleotides read TGTGCTCTTGGGGGCCTTACAGCCGTAGTGGGATACGCGGGCACCGATAAACTCATCTTT. Residues: CALGGLTAVVGYAGTDKLIF.

The J gene is TRDJ1, the V gene TRDV1; TRDD2 aligns across 7 bases. This CDR3 is built from 21 residues. Unmatched junction bases numbered 22, after V lost 0 bases and J lost 3 bases. CDR1 is TSWWSYY and CDR2 is QGS in the germline V gene. DNA for the CDR3: TGTGCTCTTGGGGAACTAGAGCTTCCTAATCGGTACACTACCTTATCCGATAAACTCATCTTT. It encodes CALGELELPNRYTTLSDKLIF.

The rearrangement links TRDV1 to TRDJ1; 10 positions agree with TRDD3. CDR3 length: 25 residues. The germline gives CDR1 TSWWSYY, CDR2 QGS. Trimming took 2 bases from V and 11 from J; bases not matched to a gene: 41. The CDR3 protein is CALGESPPYLPLGDYTTQPGGELIF. CDR3 sequence (DNA): TGTGCTCTTGGGGAATCCCCCCCATACCTACCACTGGGGGATTATACTACCCAGCCCGGGGGAGAGCTCATCTTT.

The chain joins TRDV1 to TRDJ1; 13 bases are shared with TRDD3. J lost 3 bases, V lost 3 bases, and 13 bases had no gene match. Germline V lookup: CDR1 TSWWSYY, CDR2 QGS. The CDR3 contains 19 residues. The CDR3 here is CALGEHHPHWGIRPDKLIF. The DNA for the CDR3 is TGTGCTCTTGGGGAGCACCATCCCCACTGGGGGATACGACCCGATAAACTCATCTTT.

This chain links TRDV1 with TRDJ1; 12 bases fit TRDD3. Losses at the gene ends were 1 base for V and 0 bases for J; bases not matched to a gene: 24. This CDR3 contains 24 residues. In germline, CDR1 is TSWWSYY, CDR2 QGS. This chain's CDR3 is CALGEPHNWGILSGPSNYTDKLIF. CDR3 bases: TGTGCTCTTGGGGAACCCCACAACTGGGGGATACTATCAGGGCCTTCAAACTACACCGATAAACTCATCTTT.

This chain links TRDV1 with TRDJ1, with 12 bases identical to TRDD3. The CDR3 runs to 17 residues. Per germline, CDR1 TSWWSYY and CDR2 QGS. V trimming: 4 bases; J trimming: 2 bases; junction bases outside the gene matches: 8. The CDR3 DNA reads as TGTGCTCTTGGGGGTTTCTACTGGGGGATACAGACCGATAAACTCATCTTT. It translates to CALGGFYWGIQTDKLIF.

A few counts support this clone. A much larger clone is a single base away; this may be a read error. This chain connects TRDV2 to TRDJ3; D gene unclear. Germline CDR1 GEAIGNYY, CDR2 EKD. CDR3 length: 17 amino acids. Deletions cut 1 base from V and 0 bases from J, with 9 bases between. The CDR3 nucleotides are TGTGCCTGTGACACTTTCTGGATCTCCTGGGACACCCGACAGATGTTTTTC. This sequence encodes CACDTFWISWDTRQMFF.

The chain combines TRDV1 with TRDJ1; 13 bases fit TRDD3. This CDR3 has 23 residues. V shed 2 bases, J shed 0 bases, and the junction held 21 bases outside the gene matches. The germline CDR1 and CDR2 sequences are TSWWSYY and QGS. The CDR3 here is CALGEGSYAAVLGDTRDTDKLIF. The CDR3 DNA reads TGTGCTCTTGGGGAAGGCTCCTACGCGGCGGTACTGGGGGATACGCGGGACACCGATAAACTCATCTTT.

The chain couples TRDV1 to TRDJ1; 12 bases match TRDD3. Germline CDR1 TSWWSYY, CDR2 QGS. This CDR3 region has 19 residues. Trimming at V came to 0 bases and at J to 8 bases, leaving 16 bases not matched to a gene. The CDR3 sequence: CALGELDPPFGWGIRKLIF. The CDR3 DNA follows: TGTGCTCTTGGGGAACTAGATCCCCCCTTTGGCTGGGGGATACGGAAACTCATCTTT.